Below are 12 T cell receptor beta chains sequenced from a single sample in a study of response to subunit inactivated influenza vaccine. TCRdb independently ran MiXCR on the RT-PCR reads; one entry per CDR3 protein. The data contain 500,000 to 600,000 distinct CDR3 sequences, 16% of them seen just once; the ten biggest clones take up about 3%. Here the sequenced sample was CD4+ T cells sorted from PBMCs, taken less than 30 months after vaccination. The source is a man between 50 and 70 years old who received an inactivated influenza vaccine.

This clonotype was counted many times. The chain recombines TRBV20-1 with TRBJ2-3; D remains unclear. There are 12 residues in the CDR3. CDR1 DFQATT and CDR2 SNEGSKA come from the germline V gene (reference sequence). The V end lost 3 bases, the J end lost 3 bases, and 7 bases lay between the germline ends. The CDR3 here is CSASHFTDTQYF. The CDR3 DNA sequence: TGCAGTGCTAGTCACTTTACAGATACGCAGTATTTT.

This chain connects TRBV6-2 or TRBV6-3 to TRBJ1-1, with TRBD1 identical over 7 bases. Germline V gene lookup returns CDR1 MNHEY and CDR2 SVGEGT. The length of the CDR3 is 15 residues. J was trimmed by 4 bases and V by 2 bases; bases with no gene match: 7. The CDR3 loop reads CASSYLDRAGTEAFF. The CDR3 DNA follows: TGTGCCAGCAGTTACCTTGACAGGGCGGGCACTGAAGCTTTCTTT.

The chain couples TRBV20-1 to TRBJ2-7; D not certain. The germline gives CDR1 DFQATT, CDR2 SNEGSKA (reference sequence). Trimming removed 3 bases from V and 4 bases from J, with 7 bases in between. The CDR3 has 11 amino acids. The CDR3 bases are TGCAGTGCTAGTATGGAGTACGAGCAGTACTTC. It codes for CSASMEYEQYF.

This clonotype has more than one count but fewer than ten. The chain recombines TRBV7-9 with TRBJ2-3, with D maybe TRBD2 (5 bases). Germline lookup yields CDR1 SEHNR and CDR2 FQNEAQ (reference sequence). This CDR3 comprises 15 residues. V was pared by 7 bases and J by 1 base, with 15 bases between. CDR3 in amino acids: CASKMGGLGTDTQYF. The CDR3 DNA reads TGTGCCAGCAAAATGGGCGGGTTGGGCACAGATACGCAGTATTTT.

This clonotype was detected only a few times. The genes are TRBV28 and TRBJ1-2; D gene unclear. Trimming shortened V by 3 bases and J by 7 bases, and 12 bases separated the two germline ends. The CDR3 length is 13 residues. Germline CDR1 is MDHEN and CDR2 is SYDVKM. CDR3 in DNA: TGTGCCAGCAGTTTGCAGGACGCCTTTGGCTACACCTTC. Residues: CASSLQDAFGYTF.

The chain recombines TRBV10-3 with TRBJ2-2, with TRBD2 matching 9 bases. CDR1 ENHRY and CDR2 SYGVKD come from the germline V gene. The CDR3 runs to 16 residues. V was clipped by 6 bases and J by 7 bases; unmatched bases: 12. The CDR3 bases are TGTGCCATCAGACCAACGTTAGCGGGAGAGGTCGGGGAGCTGTTTTTT. This translates into CAIRPTLAGEVGELFF.

In DNA form, the CDR3 reads TGCGCCAGCAGCTGGCGGTCTGCCCCCTACGAGCAGTACTTC. Translation gives CASSWRSAPYEQYF. V and J are TRBV5-1 and TRBJ2-7; no definite D call. Germline V lookup: CDR1 SGHRS, CDR2 YFSETQ. Trimming left V 3 bases short and J 2 bases short, with 12 bases between. The CDR3 has 14 amino acids.

The chain links TRBV7-9 to TRBJ2-1; D gene unclear. The CDR3 has 13 residues. V lost 3 bases, J lost 9 bases, and 12 bases lay in between. The germline gives CDR1 SEHNR, CDR2 FQNEAQ (reference sequence). This CDR3 reads CASSFGSWSEQFF. The CDR3, as DNA: TGTGCCAGCAGCTTTGGTAGCTGGAGTGAGCAGTTCTTC.

This chain links TRBV25-1 with TRBJ2-5; TRBD1 aligns across 8 bases. The germline V gene encodes CDR1 MGHDK and CDR2 SYGVNS. J gave up 9 bases and V 4 bases, and 7 bases lay outside the gene matches. The CDR3 consists of 13 residues. The CDR3 spells CASSGTGPGAQYF. Written as DNA, the CDR3 is TGTGCCAGCAGTGGGACAGGGCCAGGGGCCCAGTACTTC.

The table lists this clonotype with a few counts. The rearrangement joins TRBV6-1 to TRBJ1-2; D uncertain. The CDR3 runs to 10 residues. The germline V gene has CDR1 MNHNS and CDR2 SASEGT. V was cut by 6 bases and J by 8 bases, with 7 bases left in between. The CDR3 DNA reads as TGTGCCAGCAGAATGGAGGGCTACACCTTC. Amino acids: CASRMEGYTF.

In this sample, this clonotype turned up a few times. The rearrangement joins TRBV6-5 to TRBJ1-2; the match to TRBD1 covers 9 bases. Unmatched junction bases numbered 13, after V lost 3 bases and J lost 5 bases. Germline V gene sequence: CDR1 MNHEY, CDR2 SVGAGI. CDR3 size: 17 residues. The CDR3 DNA sequence: TGTGCCAGCAGTTATGGATTACAGGGGGCGCGTAGTTATGGCTACACCTTC. Translated: CASSYGLQGARSYGYTF.

The V call is TRBV15, the J call TRBJ1-5, with D hard to call. Per the germline V gene, CDR1 is LNHNV and CDR2 is YYDKDF (reference sequence). The CDR3 contains 13 residues. The V end lost 4 bases, the J end lost 0 bases, and 4 bases lay between the germline ends. The CDR3 loop is CATSINSNQPQHF. For the CDR3, the DNA is TGTGCCACCAGCATAAATAGCAATCAGCCCCAGCATTTT.